This entry concerns a single T cell receptor (beta chain). This CDR3 contains 14 residues. Germline V gene sequence: CDR1 MNHEY, CDR2 SVGAGI. The V segment lost 6 bases and the J segment 8 bases; nucleotides outside the gene matches: 10. The data were taken from a study of blood T cell repertoires in COVID-19. Across the study: COVID-19 samples, acute and convalescent, were from the United States, Italy and Spain.

As processed by the authors: The authors estimated nucleated cell counts from reference gene primer amplification. Data came from immunoSEQ multiplex PCR; TCRdb stores just in-frame clones and leaves some out. Clonal size and the V and J genes are those of that table, whereas D and trimming came from the DNA. This sample has around 260,000 clones, with about 85% found just once. Sample: peripheral blood. The chain links TRBV6-5 to TRBJ1-1, with 9 positions matching TRBD1. This TCR was sampled from a man aged 55 to 69 who had recovered from COVID-19. In DNA, the CDR3 is TGTGCCAGCAGAGACAGGGGGTATTCGGAAGAAGCTTTCTTT. This gives the protein CASRDRGYSEEAFF.